This record concerns one T cell receptor (beta chain) sequence. Its antigen is currently unknown. This sample was included in a study of cytomegalovirus exposure and HLA in healthy donors. The study, taken as a whole, reports: Some V segments, TRBV6-2 and TRBV6-3 among them, were indistinguishable and were therefore excluded. A prior analysis recorded that most TCR beta V segments were productive about 87% or about 30% of the time.

The junction had 7 bases not matched to a gene; V was cut back by 2 bases and J by 3 bases. The V gene's germline CDR1 is SGHVS and CDR2 FQNEAQ. CDR3 size: 15 residues. Primers for the PCR totalled 60 Vbeta and 13 Jbeta. Here immunoSEQ multiplex PCR was the method, and the copy in TCRdb shows in-frame clones only, minus some. The sample includes about 130,000 clones. Sequencing was done on a sample of PBMCs. The rearrangement joins TRBV7-8 to TRBJ2-7, with 7 bases identical to TRBD1. This receptor was identified in a man in his forties or fifties in good health and CMV-seronegative. CDR3 nucleotide sequence: TGTGCCAGCAGCTTAAACCCGGGACAGAGCTACGAGCAGTACTTC. Translation: CASSLNPGQSYEQYF.